This T cell receptor beta chain was profiled in a study of T cells in Graves' hyperthyroidism and ophthalmopathy. Whole-study findings and limits: Most clonotypes expanded in the thyroid (above 0.001) were also present in blood.

This blood was taken when hyperthyroidism was first diagnosed, before any ophthalmopathy symptoms existed. This sample holds PBMCs from 9.5 to 10 ml fresh peripheral blood. The junction had 4 bases not matched to a gene; V was cut back by 3 bases and J by 9 bases. The CDR3 sequence is 15 residues long. CDR1 and CDR2 (germline): KGHSH, LQKENI. This clonotype was detected many times. Its target is unknown. TCR beta CDR3 regions were amplified from RNA. The HTBI primer set served for first-round RT-PCR of the TCR CDR3. TCRdb reprocessed the multiplex PCR reads via MiXCR and lists one record per CDR3 protein. The data contain a few hundred thousand distinct CDR3 sequences, around 16% of them singletons.

Sequenced material: blood. The V call is TRBV18, the J call TRBJ2-1, with 14 positions matching TRBD2. The sequence came from a woman younger than 30 with Graves' hyperthyroidism that later progressed to Graves' ophthalmopathy. Here the CDR3 DNA reads TGTGCCAGCTCACCCACCGGGACTAGCGGGAGTGAGCAGTTCTTC. Translated: CASSPTGTSGSEQFF.